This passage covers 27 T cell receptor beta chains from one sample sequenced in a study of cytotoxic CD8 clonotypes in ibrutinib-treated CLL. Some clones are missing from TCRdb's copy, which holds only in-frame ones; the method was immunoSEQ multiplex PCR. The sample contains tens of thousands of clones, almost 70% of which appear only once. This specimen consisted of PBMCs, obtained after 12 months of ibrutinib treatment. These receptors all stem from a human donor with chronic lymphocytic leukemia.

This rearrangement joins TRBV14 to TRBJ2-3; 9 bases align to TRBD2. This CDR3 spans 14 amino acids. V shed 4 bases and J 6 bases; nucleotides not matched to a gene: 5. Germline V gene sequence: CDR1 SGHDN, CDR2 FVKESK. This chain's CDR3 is CASSRTSAADTQYF. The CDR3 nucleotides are TGTGCCAGCAGCCGGACTAGCGCCGCCGATACGCAGTATTTT.

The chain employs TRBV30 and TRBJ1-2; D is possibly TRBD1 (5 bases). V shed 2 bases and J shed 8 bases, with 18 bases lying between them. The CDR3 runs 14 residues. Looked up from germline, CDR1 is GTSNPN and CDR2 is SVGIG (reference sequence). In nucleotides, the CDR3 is TGTGCCTGGAGTAACCCGGGACCCCTGCGGGGCTACACCTTC. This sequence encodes CAWSNPGPLRGYTF.

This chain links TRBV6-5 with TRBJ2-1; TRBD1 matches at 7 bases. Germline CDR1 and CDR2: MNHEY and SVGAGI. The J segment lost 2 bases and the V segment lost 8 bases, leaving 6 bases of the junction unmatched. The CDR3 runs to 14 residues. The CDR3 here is CASLTGITYNEQFF. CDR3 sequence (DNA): TGTGCCAGCTTGACAGGGATCACCTACAATGAGCAGTTCTTC.

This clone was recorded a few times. CDR3 region: CASSEAPNYGYTF. In DNA, the CDR3 is TGCGCCAGCAGTGAAGCACCTAACTATGGCTACACCTTC. V gene TRBV10-1 combines with J gene TRBJ1-2; D gene unclear. Germline V CDR1 and CDR2: WNHNN, SYGVQD (reference sequence). V gave up 3 bases and J gave up 0 bases, with 5 bases separating them. The CDR3 extends over 13 amino acids.

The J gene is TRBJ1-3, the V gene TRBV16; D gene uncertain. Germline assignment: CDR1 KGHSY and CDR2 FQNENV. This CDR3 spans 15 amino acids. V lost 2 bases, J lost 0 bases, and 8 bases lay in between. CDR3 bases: TGTGCCAGCAGCCAAGCCGAGGACTCTGGAAACACCATATATTTT. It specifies CASSQAEDSGNTIYF. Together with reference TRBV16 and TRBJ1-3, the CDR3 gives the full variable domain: GEEVAQTPKHLVRGEGQKAKLYCAPIKGHSYVFWYQQVLKNEFKFLISFQNENVFDETGMPKERFSAKCLPNSPCSLEIQATKLEDSAVYFCASSQAEDSGNTIYFGEGSWLTVV.

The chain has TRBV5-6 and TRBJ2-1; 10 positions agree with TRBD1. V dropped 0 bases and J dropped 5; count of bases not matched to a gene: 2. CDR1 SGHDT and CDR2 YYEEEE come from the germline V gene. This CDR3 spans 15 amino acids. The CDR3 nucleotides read TGTGCCAGCAGCTTGGGACAGGGGGCCCACAATGAGCAGTTCTTC. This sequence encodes CASSLGQGAHNEQFF.

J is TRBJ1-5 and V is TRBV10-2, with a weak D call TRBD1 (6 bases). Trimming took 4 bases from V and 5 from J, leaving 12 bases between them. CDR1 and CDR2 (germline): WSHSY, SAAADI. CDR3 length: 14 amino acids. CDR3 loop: CASSVRGFDQPQHF. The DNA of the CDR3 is TGCGCCAGCAGTGTGAGGGGGTTTGATCAGCCCCAGCATTTT.

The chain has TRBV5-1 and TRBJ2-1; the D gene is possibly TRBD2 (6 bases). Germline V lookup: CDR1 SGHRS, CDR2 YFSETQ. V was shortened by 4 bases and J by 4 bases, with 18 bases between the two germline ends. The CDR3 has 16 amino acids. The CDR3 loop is CASSPQWGTEYNEQFF. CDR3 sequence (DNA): TGCGCCAGCAGCCCCCAGTGGGGGACTGAATACAATGAGCAGTTCTTC.

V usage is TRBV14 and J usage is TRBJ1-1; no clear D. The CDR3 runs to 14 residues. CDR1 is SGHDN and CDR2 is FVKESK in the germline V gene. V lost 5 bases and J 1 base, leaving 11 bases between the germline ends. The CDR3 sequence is CASSIQVQNTEAFF. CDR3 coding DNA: TGTGCCAGCAGCATTCAGGTCCAGAACACTGAAGCTTTCTTT.

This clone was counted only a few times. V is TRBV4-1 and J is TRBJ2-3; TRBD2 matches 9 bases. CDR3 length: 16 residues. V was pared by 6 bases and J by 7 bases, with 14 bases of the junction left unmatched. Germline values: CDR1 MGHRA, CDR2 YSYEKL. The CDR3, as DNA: TGCGCCAGCAGGGCTAGCGGGACTCCTCCGGGAAATACGCAGTATTTT. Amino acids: CASRASGTPPGNTQYF.

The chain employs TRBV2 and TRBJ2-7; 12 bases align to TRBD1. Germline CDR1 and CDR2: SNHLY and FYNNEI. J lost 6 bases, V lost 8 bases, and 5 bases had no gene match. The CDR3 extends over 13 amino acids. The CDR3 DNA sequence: TGTGCCAGCCACCGGGACAGGGGGCTCGAGCAGTACTTC. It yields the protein CASHRDRGLEQYF. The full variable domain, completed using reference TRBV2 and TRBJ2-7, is EPEVTQTPSHQVTQMGQEVILRCVPISNHLYFYWYRQILGQKVEFLVSFYNNEISEKSEIFDDQFSVERPDGSNFTLKIRSTKLEDSAMYFCASHRDRGLEQYFGPGTRLTVT.

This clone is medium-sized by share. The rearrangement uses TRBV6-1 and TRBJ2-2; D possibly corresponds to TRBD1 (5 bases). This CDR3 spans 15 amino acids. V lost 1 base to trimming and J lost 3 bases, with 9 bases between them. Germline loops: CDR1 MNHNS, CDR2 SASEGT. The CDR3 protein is CASSEGRTHTGELFF. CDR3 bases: TGTGCCAGCAGTGAAGGAAGGACACACACCGGGGAGCTGTTTTTT.

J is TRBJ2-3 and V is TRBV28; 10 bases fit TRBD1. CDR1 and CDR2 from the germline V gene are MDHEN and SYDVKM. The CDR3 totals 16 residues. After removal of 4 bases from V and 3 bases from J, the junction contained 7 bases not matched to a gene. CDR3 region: CASSSPGQGKTDTQYF. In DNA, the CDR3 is TGTGCCAGCAGTTCCCCGGGACAGGGGAAAACAGATACGCAGTATTTT.

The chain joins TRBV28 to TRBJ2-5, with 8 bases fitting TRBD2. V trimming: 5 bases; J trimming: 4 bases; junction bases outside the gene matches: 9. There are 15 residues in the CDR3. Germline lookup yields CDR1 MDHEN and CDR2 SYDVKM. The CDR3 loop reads CASSQTSGRGETQYF. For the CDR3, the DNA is TGTGCCAGCAGTCAAACTAGCGGCCGGGGAGAGACCCAGTACTTC. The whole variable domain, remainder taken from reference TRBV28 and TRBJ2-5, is DVKVTQSSRYLVKRTGEKVFLECVQDMDHENMFWYRQDPGLGLRLIYFSYDVKMKEKGDIPEGYSVSREKKERFSLILESASTNQTSMYLCASSQTSGRGETQYFGPGTRLLVL.

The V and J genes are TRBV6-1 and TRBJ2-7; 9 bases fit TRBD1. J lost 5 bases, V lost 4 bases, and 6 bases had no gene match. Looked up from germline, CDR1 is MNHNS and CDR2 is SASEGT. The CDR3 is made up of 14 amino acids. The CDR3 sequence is CASSAGTGSDEQYF. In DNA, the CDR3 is TGTGCCAGCAGTGCGGGGACAGGGTCCGACGAGCAGTACTTC.

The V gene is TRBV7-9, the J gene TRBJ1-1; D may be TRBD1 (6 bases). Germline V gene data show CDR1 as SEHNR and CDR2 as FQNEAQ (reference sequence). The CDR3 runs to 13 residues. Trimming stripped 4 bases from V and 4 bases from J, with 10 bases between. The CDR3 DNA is TGTGCCAGCAGCTCACAGGGAGGCACTGAAGCTTTCTTT. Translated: CASSSQGGTEAFF. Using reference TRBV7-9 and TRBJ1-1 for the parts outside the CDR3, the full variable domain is DTGVSQNPRHKITKRGQNVTFRCDPISEHNRLYWYRQTLGQGPEFLTYFQNEAQLEKSRLLSDRFSAERPKGSFSTLEIQRTEQGDSAMYLCASSSQGGTEAFFGQGTRLTVV.

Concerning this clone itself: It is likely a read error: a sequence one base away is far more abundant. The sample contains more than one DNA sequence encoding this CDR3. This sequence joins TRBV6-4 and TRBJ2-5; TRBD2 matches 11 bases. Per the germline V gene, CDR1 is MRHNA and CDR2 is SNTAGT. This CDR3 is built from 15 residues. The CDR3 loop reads CASSDGSGRGETQYF. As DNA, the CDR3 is TGTGCCAGCAGTGACGGTAGCGGGAGGGGAGAGACTCAGTACTTC.

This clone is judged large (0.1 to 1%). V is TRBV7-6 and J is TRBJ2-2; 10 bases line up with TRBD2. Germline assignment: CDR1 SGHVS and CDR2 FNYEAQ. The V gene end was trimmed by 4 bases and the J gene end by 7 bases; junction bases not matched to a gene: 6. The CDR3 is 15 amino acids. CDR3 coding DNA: TGTGCCAGCAGCTCTCTAGCGGGAGTGGGCGGGGAGCTGTTTTTT. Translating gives CASSSLAGVGGELFF. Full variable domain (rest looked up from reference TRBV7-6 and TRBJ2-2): GAGVSQSPRYKVTKRGQDVALRCDPISGHVSLYWYRQALGQGPEFLTYFNYEAQQDKSGLPNDRFSAERPEGSISTLTIQRTEQRDSAMYRCASSSLAGVGGELFFGEGSRLTVL.

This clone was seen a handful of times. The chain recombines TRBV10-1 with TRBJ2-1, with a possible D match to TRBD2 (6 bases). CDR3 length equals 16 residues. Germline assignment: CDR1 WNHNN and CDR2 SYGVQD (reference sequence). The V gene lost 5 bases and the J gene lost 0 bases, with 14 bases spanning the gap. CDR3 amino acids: CASSTARDRSYNEQFF. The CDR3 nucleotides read TGCGCCAGCAGTACCGCGCGGGACCGCTCCTACAATGAGCAGTTCTTC.

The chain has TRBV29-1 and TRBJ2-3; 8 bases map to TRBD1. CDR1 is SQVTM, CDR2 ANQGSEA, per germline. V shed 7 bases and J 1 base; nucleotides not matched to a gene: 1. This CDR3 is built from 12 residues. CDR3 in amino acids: CSGGQGTDTQYF. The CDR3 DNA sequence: TGCAGCGGGGGACAGGGCACAGATACGCAGTATTTT.

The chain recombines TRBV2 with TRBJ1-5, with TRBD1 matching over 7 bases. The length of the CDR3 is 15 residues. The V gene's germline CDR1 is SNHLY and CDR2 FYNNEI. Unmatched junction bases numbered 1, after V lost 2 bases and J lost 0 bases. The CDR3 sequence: CASSEQGDSNQPQHF. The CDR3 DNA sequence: TGTGCCAGCAGTGAACAGGGGGATAGCAATCAGCCCCAGCATTTT.

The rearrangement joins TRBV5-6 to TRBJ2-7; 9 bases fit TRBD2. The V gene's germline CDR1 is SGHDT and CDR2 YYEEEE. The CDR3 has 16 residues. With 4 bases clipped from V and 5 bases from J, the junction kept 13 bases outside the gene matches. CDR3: CASSPESASGNHEQYF. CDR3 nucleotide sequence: TGTGCCAGCAGCCCCGAATCAGCTAGCGGGAACCACGAGCAGTACTTC.

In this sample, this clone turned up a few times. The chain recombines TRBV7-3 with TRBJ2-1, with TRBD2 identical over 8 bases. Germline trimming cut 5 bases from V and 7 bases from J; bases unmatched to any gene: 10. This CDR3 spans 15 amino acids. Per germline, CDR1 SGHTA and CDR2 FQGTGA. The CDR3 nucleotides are TGTGCCAGCAGCCCTACCGGGACTAGTGATAATGAGCAGTTCTTC. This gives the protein CASSPTGTSDNEQFF.

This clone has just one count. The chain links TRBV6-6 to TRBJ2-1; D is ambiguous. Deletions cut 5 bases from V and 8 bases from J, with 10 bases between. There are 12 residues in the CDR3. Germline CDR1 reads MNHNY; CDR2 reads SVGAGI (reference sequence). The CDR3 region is CASSPEAHEQFF. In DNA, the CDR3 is TGTGCCAGCAGTCCCGAGGCCCATGAGCAGTTCTTC.

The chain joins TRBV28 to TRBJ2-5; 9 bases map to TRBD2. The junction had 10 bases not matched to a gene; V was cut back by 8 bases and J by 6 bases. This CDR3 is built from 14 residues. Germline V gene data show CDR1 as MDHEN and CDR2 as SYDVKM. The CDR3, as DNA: TGTGCCAGCGGCCAGCGGGAGGTGCAAAAGACCCAGTACTTC. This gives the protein CASGQREVQKTQYF.

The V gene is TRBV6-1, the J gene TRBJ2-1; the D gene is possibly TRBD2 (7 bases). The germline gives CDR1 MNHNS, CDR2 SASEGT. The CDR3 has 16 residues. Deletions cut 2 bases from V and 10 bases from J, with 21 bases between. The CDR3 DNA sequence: TGTGCCAGCAGTGAATTAGGGGGGGCAGGCCTGTCGGAGCAGTTCTTC. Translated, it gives CASSELGGAGLSEQFF.

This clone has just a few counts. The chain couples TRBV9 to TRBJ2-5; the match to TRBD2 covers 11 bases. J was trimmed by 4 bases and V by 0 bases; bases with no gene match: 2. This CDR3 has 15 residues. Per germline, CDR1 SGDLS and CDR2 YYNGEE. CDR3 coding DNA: TGTGCCAGCAGCGTAGGGCTAGCGGGAGGAGAGACCCAGTACTTC. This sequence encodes CASSVGLAGGETQYF.